This T cell receptor beta chain was captured by sequencing in a study of human T cells and chemical hapten exposure. The CDR3 extends over 15 amino acids. The V segment lost 6 bases and the J segment 7 bases; nucleotides outside the gene matches: 12. TCRdb reanalysed the RACE reads using MiXCR and keeps one entry per CDR3 protein. The table records some 400,000 distinct CDR3 sequences, 4.8% of them present only once. The time point was: patch test 1, 2 weeks after DPC sensitization. Treatment described: therapeutic diphenylcyclopropenone sensitization with weekly scalp DPC. This clonotype occurred many times.

The chain couples TRBV12-3 or TRBV12-4 to TRBJ2-1; 7 bases fit TRBD2. The receptor was derived from a woman in her forties or fifties with alopecia areata. Some clones in this sample may be carry-over from other donors' samples. Specimen: whole blood, collected in connection with sensitization to the hapten diphenylcyclopropenone (DPC). The CDR3 loop reads CASSPQAGAGNEQFF. In DNA, the CDR3 is TGTGCCAGCAGCCCCCAGGCGGGAGCTGGGAATGAGCAGTTCTTC.